This T cell receptor beta chain was captured in a study of cytomegalovirus exposure and HLA in healthy donors. Background on the study: Around 85 million unique TCR sequences came from HLA-typed donors in an early release. Regarding the study as a whole: There was a cluster of highly shared sequence variants that was likely a sequencing artifact. The authors later found most CMV-associated TCR beta chains appeared HLA-restricted.

About this clone itself: Its antigen is currently unknown.

60 Vbeta and 13 Jbeta primers were used in PCR. Sequencing used immunoSEQ multiplex PCR; TCRdb keeps in-frame clones, though not all of them. Here the sample spans tens of thousands of clones, about 71% being singletons. The clonotype comes from a man in his 60s in good health and CMV-seronegative. Sequenced input: PBMCs.

The CDR3 loop reads CASSQDVIRGSGNTIYF. Written as DNA, the CDR3 is TGCGCCAGCAGCCAAGACGTCATCAGGGGCTCGGGAAACACCATATATTTT. This chain uses TRBV4-1 with TRBJ1-3; D is possibly TRBD1 (6 bases). The germline V and J ends were trimmed by 0 bases and 4 bases, with 16 bases remaining between them. In germline, CDR1 is MGHRA, CDR2 YSYEKL. The CDR3 is 17 amino acids.